This is a list of T cell receptor beta chains from one sample in a study of shared clonotypes between healthy human individuals. Sequencing used immunoSEQ multiplex PCR; TCRdb keeps in-frame clones, though not all of them. The sample gives around 330,000 clones, roughly 70% of which show up once; approximately 10% is in the top ten. Sequencing used memory CD4+ T cells sorted from blood. These TCRs come from a man aged 25-40 years in good health. CDR3s include the opening cysteine and the closing phenylalanine or tryptophan. Fields, in order: CDR3 DNA, CDR3 protein, clone size, D gene, V gene, J gene. A D gene is named only where the DNA matches it firmly. Expanded clones are given a class, and other clones once, few, many or no size at all.

CDR3 DNA: TGCGCCAGCAGCCAAGCTGGGGGGACCTCTGAGCAGTTCTTC
CDR3 protein: CASSQAGGTSEQFF
clone size: .
D gene: .
V gene: TRBV4-3
J gene: TRBJ2-1

CDR3 DNA: TGTGCCAGCAGCTTCCTAGCGGGGGGGGAAACAGATACGCAGTATTTT
CDR3 protein: CASSFLAGGETDTQYF
clone size: .
D gene: TRBD2
V gene: TRBV5-8
J gene: TRBJ2-3

CDR3 DNA: TGTGCCAGCAGCTTAGCTCAGGCAGATGAAGCTTTCTTT
CDR3 protein: CASSLAQADEAFF
clone size: .
D gene: .
V gene: TRBV7-9
J gene: TRBJ1-1

CDR3 DNA: TGTGCCAGCTCACCACCCTCCGGACTCAACTCTGGGGCCAACGTCCTGACTTTC
CDR3 protein: CASSPPSGLNSGANVLTF
clone size: .
D gene: .
V gene: TRBV18
J gene: TRBJ2-6

CDR3 DNA: TGTGCCAGTAGTACAGGGCAAGAGACCCAGTACTTC
CDR3 protein: CASSTGQETQYF
clone size: .
D gene: .
V gene: TRBV19
J gene: TRBJ2-5

CDR3 DNA: TGTGCCAGCAGCGGGAACAGGGGAGTGTACACCTTC
CDR3 protein: CASSGNRGVYTF
clone size: .
D gene: TRBD1
V gene: TRBV5-4
J gene: TRBJ1-2

CDR3 DNA: TGTGCCAGCAGCTTAGGAGCTGCCGCGGGTGAGCAGTACTTC
CDR3 protein: CASSLGAAAGEQYF
clone size: .
D gene: .
V gene: TRBV7-6
J gene: TRBJ2-7

CDR3 DNA: TGCGCCAGCAGCCAAGCTGTAGGGTTCGGCTACACCTTC
CDR3 protein: CASSQAVGFGYTF
clone size: .
D gene: .
V gene: TRBV4-3
J gene: TRBJ1-2

CDR3 DNA: TGCGCCAGCAGCCAAGCATTAGGGACAGACATGAACACTGAAGCTTTCTTT
CDR3 protein: CASSQALGTDMNTEAFF
clone size: .
D gene: TRBD1
V gene: TRBV4-3
J gene: TRBJ1-1

CDR3 DNA: TGTGCCAGCAGCTTGACCCTTCAGGGCCCTTTAAGCAATCAGCCCCAGCATTTT
CDR3 protein: CASSLTLQGPLSNQPQHF
clone size: few
D gene: .
V gene: TRBV7-4
J gene: TRBJ1-5

CDR3 DNA: TGTGCCAGCAGGCCCAGCTCGGGTGGTGGTTCACCCCTCCACTTT
CDR3 protein: CASRPSSGGGSPLHF
clone size: .
D gene: .
V gene: TRBV2
J gene: TRBJ1-6

CDR3 DNA: TGTGCCTGGGAACCGGGACTCACCAATGAGCAGTTCTTC
CDR3 protein: CAWEPGLTNEQFF
clone size: once
D gene: .
V gene: TRBV30
J gene: TRBJ2-1

CDR3 DNA: TGTGCCAGCAGCACTGGCGTAGCGGGAGGGAAAGATACGCAGTATTTT
CDR3 protein: CASSTGVAGGKDTQYF
clone size: once
D gene: TRBD2
V gene: TRBV7-2
J gene: TRBJ2-3

CDR3 DNA: TGTGCCAGCATATCAGGGTCCAAGGATGAGCAGTTCTTC
CDR3 protein: CASISGSKDEQFF
clone size: .
D gene: .
V gene: TRBV7-9
J gene: TRBJ2-1

CDR3 DNA: TGTGCCAGCAGCTTAAGCGGGATCCTCAATGAGCAGTTCTTC
CDR3 protein: CASSLSGILNEQFF
clone size: .
D gene: TRBD2
V gene: TRBV5-4
J gene: TRBJ2-1

CDR3 DNA: TGTGCCAGCAGTGAAGTAGCGGGAAGGTTAGATACGCAGTATTTT
CDR3 protein: CASSEVAGRLDTQYF
clone size: .
D gene: TRBD2
V gene: TRBV2
J gene: TRBJ2-3

CDR3 DNA: TGTGCCAGCAGTGACGTTTACGAGCAGTACTTC
CDR3 protein: CASSDVYEQYF
clone size: .
D gene: .
V gene: TRBV2
J gene: TRBJ2-7

CDR3 DNA: TGTGCCAGCAGCCCGCAGGGGGAAAAACTGTTTTTT
CDR3 protein: CASSPQGEKLFF
clone size: few
D gene: .
V gene: TRBV7-2
J gene: TRBJ1-4

CDR3 DNA: TGCGCCAGCAGCTTGGCCGGGACTAGCGGGGGCAGGGAGCAGTTCTTC
CDR3 protein: CASSLAGTSGGREQFF
clone size: few
D gene: TRBD2
V gene: TRBV5-1
J gene: TRBJ2-1

CDR3 DNA: TGTGCCAGCAGCCAAGAAGGTTTCAGGGGAAGACCCTACGAGCAGTACTTC
CDR3 protein: CASSQEGFRGRPYEQYF
clone size: once
D gene: .
V gene: TRBV14
J gene: TRBJ2-7

CDR3 DNA: TGCGCCAGCAGCCACGGACTAGCGCCTACGCAGTTCTTC
CDR3 protein: CASSHGLAPTQFF
clone size: few
D gene: TRBD2
V gene: TRBV4-3
J gene: TRBJ2-1

CDR3 DNA: TGTGCCAGCAGCCGGACCACCTACGAGCAGTACTTC
CDR3 protein: CASSRTTYEQYF
clone size: .
D gene: .
V gene: TRBV5-8
J gene: TRBJ2-7

CDR3 DNA: TGTGCCAGCAGCCCCCCGGGACAGGGGAGGACGCAGTTCTTC
CDR3 protein: CASSPPGQGRTQFF
clone size: few
D gene: TRBD1
V gene: TRBV7-8
J gene: TRBJ2-1

CDR3 DNA: TGTGCCAGCAGCACAAGTTCTAGCGGGAGAGCAGATACGCAGTATTTT
CDR3 protein: CASSTSSSGRADTQYF
clone size: once
D gene: TRBD2
V gene: TRBV7-2
J gene: TRBJ2-3

CDR3 DNA: TGTGCCAGCTCACCCCGGGCAGGGGTTAATCAGCCCCAGCATTTT
CDR3 protein: CASSPRAGVNQPQHF
clone size: .
D gene: .
V gene: TRBV18
J gene: TRBJ1-5

CDR3 DNA: TGCAGCGTCCCTTCCTCTAGCGCATACACAGATACGCAGTATTTT
CDR3 protein: CSVPSSSAYTDTQYF
clone size: .
D gene: .
V gene: TRBV29-1
J gene: TRBJ2-3

CDR3 DNA: TGTGCCACCAGCGGAGACAGGGGTGTCCAGCCCCAGCATTTT
CDR3 protein: CATSGDRGVQPQHF
clone size: .
D gene: TRBD1
V gene: TRBV15
J gene: TRBJ1-5

CDR3 DNA: TGTGCCAGCAGTTTACACCAAGGTACGGGGCCCCAGCATTTT
CDR3 protein: CASSLHQGTGPQHF
clone size: .
D gene: .
V gene: TRBV28
J gene: TRBJ1-5

CDR3 DNA: TGCGCCAGCAGCTTAATAGGGACAGATACGCAGTATTTT
CDR3 protein: CASSLIGTDTQYF
clone size: .
D gene: .
V gene: TRBV5-1
J gene: TRBJ2-3

CDR3 DNA: TGTGCCAGCAGTCAGCTCCTAGGCTATGGCTACACCTTC
CDR3 protein: CASSQLLGYGYTF
clone size: .
D gene: .
V gene: TRBV2
J gene: TRBJ1-2

CDR3 DNA: TGTGCCAGTAGTGGGCACTACGAGCAGTACTTC
CDR3 protein: CASSGHYEQYF
clone size: .
D gene: .
V gene: TRBV19
J gene: TRBJ2-7

CDR3 DNA: TGTGTAGGGTCGGCGGGAGAGAAACCCTACGAGCAGTACTTC
CDR3 protein: CVGSAGEKPYEQYF
clone size: .
D gene: TRBD2
V gene: TRBV5-4
J gene: TRBJ2-7

CDR3 DNA: TGTGCCACTAAACTAGCGGGAGAAACCGGGGAGCTGTTTTTT
CDR3 protein: CATKLAGETGELFF
clone size: .
D gene: TRBD2
V gene: TRBV6-1
J gene: TRBJ2-2

CDR3 DNA: TGTGCCAGCAGCCACGCCACAGGGGGCGCTTCTGCCTACGAGCAGTACTTC
CDR3 protein: CASSHATGGASAYEQYF
clone size: .
D gene: TRBD1
V gene: TRBV7-2
J gene: TRBJ2-7

CDR3 DNA: TGTGCCACCCGGAGGGGCCCTTTCCAATCCTACGAGCAGTACTTC
CDR3 protein: CATRRGPFQSYEQYF
clone size: few
D gene: .
V gene: TRBV6-1
J gene: TRBJ2-7

CDR3 DNA: TGCGCCAGCAGCCCGGGACCCCAAGAGACCCAGTACTTC
CDR3 protein: CASSPGPQETQYF
clone size: .
D gene: .
V gene: TRBV5-1
J gene: TRBJ2-5

CDR3 DNA: TGTGCCAGCAGCCAAGCCGGGGGGGATAATCAGCCCCAGCATTTT
CDR3 protein: CASSQAGGDNQPQHF
clone size: once
D gene: .
V gene: TRBV14
J gene: TRBJ1-5

CDR3 DNA: TGTGCCAGCAGGTCGGCCAAAAACATTCAGTACTTC
CDR3 protein: CASRSAKNIQYF
clone size: once
D gene: .
V gene: TRBV28
J gene: TRBJ2-4

CDR3 DNA: TGTGCCAGCTCATATCAGGCCCTTGAAAAACTGTTTTTT
CDR3 protein: CASSYQALEKLFF
clone size: .
D gene: .
V gene: TRBV18
J gene: TRBJ1-4

CDR3 DNA: TGTGCCAGTAGCCTTGGGCAGGGGGCGAACACTGAAGCTTTCTTT
CDR3 protein: CASSLGQGANTEAFF
clone size: .
D gene: TRBD1
V gene: TRBV19
J gene: TRBJ1-1

CDR3 DNA: TGTGCCAGCTCACCGACAGGGTTTGGCTACACCTTC
CDR3 protein: CASSPTGFGYTF
clone size: .
D gene: TRBD1
V gene: TRBV18
J gene: TRBJ1-2

CDR3 DNA: TGCGCCAGCAGCCAGGAAATGACAGGGGGCGCGCGGGGCTACACCTTC
CDR3 protein: CASSQEMTGGARGYTF
clone size: .
D gene: TRBD1
V gene: TRBV4-1
J gene: TRBJ1-2

CDR3 DNA: TGTGCCAGCAGCTTGGCCGGGACTAGCCCATCAGACGAGCAGTACTTC
CDR3 protein: CASSLAGTSPSDEQYF
clone size: .
D gene: TRBD2
V gene: TRBV5-5
J gene: TRBJ2-7

CDR3 DNA: TGCGCCAGCAGCTTGGCGGGAGTGACGAGCGCAGATACGCAGTATTTT
CDR3 protein: CASSLAGVTSADTQYF
clone size: .
D gene: .
V gene: TRBV5-1
J gene: TRBJ2-3

CDR3 DNA: TGCGCCAGCAGCTTGGAGGGTTTATACGAGCAGTACTTC
CDR3 protein: CASSLEGLYEQYF
clone size: .
D gene: .
V gene: TRBV5-1
J gene: TRBJ2-7

CDR3 DNA: TGTGCCAGCAGTTACTCCCACAAGGGGTACGAGCAGTACTTC
CDR3 protein: CASSYSHKGYEQYF
clone size: .
D gene: .
V gene: TRBV6-6
J gene: TRBJ2-7

CDR3 DNA: TGTGCCAGCAGTAACCTCATAAGCAATCAGCCCCAGCATTTT
CDR3 protein: CASSNLISNQPQHF
clone size: once
D gene: .
V gene: TRBV27
J gene: TRBJ1-5

CDR3 DNA: TGTGCCAGCAGCACCTACCATGGTAACAATGAGCAGTTCTTC
CDR3 protein: CASSTYHGNNEQFF
clone size: once
D gene: .
V gene: TRBV11-3
J gene: TRBJ2-1

CDR3 DNA: TGCGCCAGCAGTTCGGGACTCGGCAATGAGCAGTTCTTC
CDR3 protein: CASSSGLGNEQFF
clone size: .
D gene: .
V gene: TRBV10-1
J gene: TRBJ2-1

CDR3 DNA: TGTGCCAGCAGCAAACCAGGTTCCCCGAATGAGCAGTTCTTC
CDR3 protein: CASSKPGSPNEQFF
clone size: .
D gene: .
V gene: TRBV21-1
J gene: TRBJ2-1

CDR3 DNA: TGTGCCAGCAGCCCCTCGCTCGGATCTGGGGCCAACGTCCTGACTTTC
CDR3 protein: CASSPSLGSGANVLTF
clone size: .
D gene: .
V gene: TRBV7-3
J gene: TRBJ2-6

CDR3 DNA: TGTGCCAGCAGCTTAGGCAGACATCGAGGTGCCGGGGAGCTGTTTTTT
CDR3 protein: CASSLGRHRGAGELFF
clone size: .
D gene: .
V gene: TRBV7-6
J gene: TRBJ2-2

CDR3 DNA: TGTGCCAGTAGTATCGCGCCAGGGGACCACTATGGCTACACCTTC
CDR3 protein: CASSIAPGDHYGYTF
clone size: .
D gene: .
V gene: TRBV19
J gene: TRBJ1-2